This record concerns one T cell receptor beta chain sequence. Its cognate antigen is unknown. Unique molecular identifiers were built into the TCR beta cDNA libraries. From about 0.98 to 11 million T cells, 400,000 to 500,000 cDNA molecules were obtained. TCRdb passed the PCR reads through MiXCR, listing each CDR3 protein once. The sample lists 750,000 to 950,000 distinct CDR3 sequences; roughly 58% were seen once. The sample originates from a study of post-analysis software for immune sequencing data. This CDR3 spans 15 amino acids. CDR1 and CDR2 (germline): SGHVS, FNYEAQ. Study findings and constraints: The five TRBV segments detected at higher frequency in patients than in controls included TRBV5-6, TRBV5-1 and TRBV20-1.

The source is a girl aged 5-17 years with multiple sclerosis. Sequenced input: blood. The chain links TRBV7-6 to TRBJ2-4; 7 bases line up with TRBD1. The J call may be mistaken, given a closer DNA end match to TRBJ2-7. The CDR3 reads CASSLKGTASYEQYF. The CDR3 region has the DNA TGTGCCAGCAGCTTAAAGGGGACAGCCTCCTACGAGCAGTACTTC.